This T cell receptor (beta chain) originates from a study of Ad26.COV2.S vaccination and SARS-CoV-2 variants (dated by TCRdb to about 2021). Some background on the complete study: Donors in the vaccine arm were drawn from COV1001, a multicentre, randomized, double-blind, placebo-controlled phase I-IIa trial testing Ad26.COV2.S in healthy adults. Ad26.COV2.S was administered intramuscularly at a dose of 5x10^10 or 1x10^11 viral particles, either as one shot or as two shots given 56 days apart. TCRbeta repertoire sequencing served as the tool for gauging how specific and how broad the SARS-CoV-2-reactive T cell receptors were following Ad26.COV2.S vaccination. The TCR-sequenced set comprised approximately 32 samples: around 20 Ad26.COV2.S vaccine recipients, 5 placebo recipients and 8 SARS-CoV-2 convalescent individuals. Trial participants were randomized into five groups of five, in which low-dose or high-dose Ad26.COV2.S was given once or twice, or placebo was given on both occasions. Throughout the experiments and outcome assessment, investigators stayed blinded to trial group allocation. The paper as a whole reports these results and caveats: After vaccination, substantial breadth of spike-specific CD8+ and CD4+ T cell responses was reported. Vaccine and placebo recipients had comparable non-spike TCR breadth, which fits with the vaccine containing only spike. Ad26.COV2.S recipients had higher spike-specific TCR breadth than placebo recipients (P = 0.0014). According to the authors, total T cell responses may have been underestimated by the TCR breadth and depth analyses. The study was not powered for comparison of responses between vaccine doses or regimens.

Based on the germline V gene, the CDR1 and CDR2 sequences are LGHNA and YSLEER. The CDR3 starts with the cysteine, ends with the phenylalanine, and has 16 residues. The only DNA kept is the CDR3, 48 bases in frame from the first base. Deletion took 1 base off V and 15 bases off J, with a span of 25 bases between the germline ends. TCRbeta CDR3 regions were sequenced with the immunoSEQ Assay. After extraction, genomic DNA underwent amplification by bias-controlled multiplex PCR, followed by high-throughput sequencing. Regarding the original processing steps: To quantify the absolute abundance of every unique TCRbeta CDR3 region, sequences were collapsed and filtered. T cell fraction was estimated by normalizing TCRbeta template counts to usable DNA, which was measured by amplifying reference genes present in all nucleated cells. Repertoire TCRs were annotated as SARS-CoV-2-specific by exact matching of V gene, CDR3 amino acid sequence and J gene to a known reactive TCR set. The reference SARS-CoV-2 TCR set was obtained from MIRA and was filtered for enrichment in COVID-19-positive ImmuneCODE repertoires, whereby public or cross-reactive TCRs were removed. Based on the MIRA antigens, annotated TCRs were further analysed at the level of specific ORF or position within ORF. Breadth was defined as the number of annotated unique rearrangements divided by the total number of unique productive rearrangements, and depth was defined as the summed frequency of the annotated unique rearrangements. Group comparisons of TCR breadth used two-sided Wilcoxon rank-sum tests. Here the immuneACCESS table is served through TCRdb, limited to in-frame sequences with V and J called. Missing clones are a known gap in these copies; in checked studies unresolved V genes cover under half, and the rest lacks a known reason. That table supplies the V and J calls and clone size; D and trimming were determined from the DNA. The sample table shows roughly 500,000 clones, and 89% are seen once. The ten largest clones represent about 2.5% of the sample.

About this clone: Its cognate antigen has yet to be identified. Base qualities are missing; no much larger clone stands one base away.

This specimen's treatment or condition label, per the study, means: approximately 18 received Ad26.COV2.S at low or high dose, single or two shots; about 5 received placebo; per-sample allocation not given. For vaccine and placebo recipients, the sequenced repertoires came from samples collected on day 63 after the first injection. Cohort 1b enrolled about 25 adults aged 18-55 years at a single site in Boston, USA, between 29 July and 7 August 2020. Ad26.COV2.S was a replication-incompetent adenovirus type 26 vector expressing a prefusion-stabilized SARS-CoV-2 spike protein from the original Wuhan strain.

This TCR came from a person between 18 and 65 years old who received the Ad26.COV2.S COVID-19 vaccine or a placebo. The sample in question was peripheral blood, obtained in a trial of Ad26.COV2.S vaccine versus placebo. Recombination linked TRBV4-3 to TRBJ2-1, with TRBD2 perhaps the D gene, on 6 matching bases. The CDR3 region has the sequence CASSQGTASWDFPPFF. The DNA sequence follows: TGCGCCAGCAGCCAAGGTACAGCCTCGTGGGACTTTCCCCCGTTCTTC.